This TCR beta chain was sequenced during a study of blood T cell repertoires in COVID-19. Overall study context: Both acute and convalescent COVID-19 samples were obtained from the United States, Italy and Spain. Sample material is recorded as cDNA or gDNA derived from T cells, B-cell-depleted T cells, or PBMCs.

The germline V and J ends were trimmed by 4 bases and 0 bases, with 9 bases remaining between them. There are 15 residues in the CDR3. Germline CDR1 and CDR2: LGHNA and YNFKEQ. This table comes from immunoSEQ multiplex PCR, and its TCRdb copy is limited to in-frame clones, with some not included. The sample lists about 370,000 clones; around 89% were seen once. The material sequenced was peripheral blood. This TCR was recovered from a man aged 18 to 29 with active or convalescent COVID-19. This rearrangement joins TRBV4-2 to TRBJ1-4; D not certain. CDR3 loop: CASSPELATNEKLFF. Written as DNA, the CDR3 is TGTGCCAGCAGCCCGGAACTAGCAACTAATGAAAAACTGTTTTTT.